Listed below are T cell receptor beta chains from one sample, sequenced in a study of Ad26.COV2.S vaccination and SARS-CoV-2 variants. Clones were sequenced by immunoSEQ multiplex PCR, and TCRdb holds only the in-frame ones, with some missing. This repertoire shows roughly 320,000 clones, around four fifths found once; its top ten account for around 2%. Sequenced here: peripheral blood, sampled in a trial of Ad26.COV2.S vaccine versus placebo. The receptors shown here come from a person between 18 and 65 years old who received the Ad26.COV2.S COVID-19 vaccine or a placebo. Both conserved end residues are part of each CDR3. Fields, in order: D gene, V gene, J gene, clone size, CDR3 DNA, CDR3 protein. The D gene is left open where the match is weak. Rows may omit the clone size; those that give it use once, few, many or a size class.

D gene: TRBD2
V gene: TRBV6-6
J gene: TRBJ2-1
clone size: .
CDR3 DNA: TGTGCCAGCAGTTCGCGGGGGGGCTTCTACAATGAGCAGTTCTTC
CDR3 protein: CASSSRGGFYNEQFF

D gene: TRBD2
V gene: TRBV6-5
J gene: TRBJ2-1
clone size: .
CDR3 DNA: TGTGCCAGCAAGGGATTAGCGGGGGGAAACAATGAGCAGTTCTTC
CDR3 protein: CASKGLAGGNNEQFF

D gene: .
V gene: TRBV5-3
J gene: TRBJ2-7
clone size: .
CDR3 DNA: TGTGCCAGAAGCCCTGTTCGGCCCGGGAAAAGATACCACGAGCAGTACTTC
CDR3 protein: CARSPVRPGKRYHEQYF

D gene: .
V gene: TRBV10-3
J gene: TRBJ1-6
clone size: .
CDR3 DNA: TGTGCCATCAGCGGGGGAGGAAAGAATTCACCCCTCCACTTT
CDR3 protein: CAISGGGKNSPLHF

D gene: .
V gene: TRBV5-1
J gene: TRBJ2-3
clone size: .
CDR3 DNA: TGCGCCAGCAGCTTACTACCACAGGGACAAGGCACAGATACGCAGTATTTT
CDR3 protein: CASSLLPQGQGTDTQYF

D gene: .
V gene: TRBV3-1/TRBV3-2
J gene: TRBJ1-6
clone size: .
CDR3 DNA: TGTGCCAGCAGCCAAGGGAGGGGGAGTGGATCACCCCTCCACTTT
CDR3 protein: CASSQGRGSGSPLHF

D gene: .
V gene: TRBV2
J gene: TRBJ1-6
clone size: .
CDR3 DNA: TGTGCCAGCAGAAAGGACGGGCCCAATTCACCCCTCCACTTT
CDR3 protein: CASRKDGPNSPLHF

D gene: TRBD1
V gene: TRBV5-1
J gene: TRBJ1-1
clone size: few
CDR3 DNA: TGCGCCAGCAGCTTCCCAGGGGGGACTGAAGCTTTCTTT
CDR3 protein: CASSFPGGTEAFF

D gene: .
V gene: TRBV5-1
J gene: TRBJ2-2
clone size: .
CDR3 DNA: TGCGCCAGCAGCTACAGACCGAACACCGGGGAGCTGTTTTTT
CDR3 protein: CASSYRPNTGELFF

D gene: .
V gene: TRBV7-9
J gene: TRBJ1-1
clone size: .
CDR3 DNA: TGTGCCAGCAGCTTAGCGCGGGGGGAAGCTTTCTTT
CDR3 protein: CASSLARGEAFF

D gene: TRBD1
V gene: TRBV3-1/TRBV3-2
J gene: TRBJ2-7
clone size: few
CDR3 DNA: TGTGCCAGCAGGCGGGACAGGGGGCTATGTTACGAGCAGTACTTC
CDR3 protein: CASRRDRGLCYEQYF

D gene: .
V gene: TRBV3-1/TRBV3-2
J gene: TRBJ2-7
clone size: .
CDR3 DNA: TGTGCCAGCAGCCAAGATCTGTGGGCAGGAAGGGAGGAGCAGTACTTC
CDR3 protein: CASSQDLWAGREEQYF

D gene: TRBD2
V gene: TRBV11-2
J gene: TRBJ2-1
clone size: few
CDR3 DNA: TGTGCCAGCAGCTTAGTGCGGGGGAGGGCCAATGAGCAGTTCTTC
CDR3 protein: CASSLVRGRANEQFF

D gene: .
V gene: TRBV15
J gene: TRBJ1-4
clone size: .
CDR3 DNA: TGTGCCACCAGCAGGGGGATCAGTCGCGAAAAACTGTTTTTT
CDR3 protein: CATSRGISREKLFF

D gene: .
V gene: TRBV29-1
J gene: TRBJ2-2
clone size: .
CDR3 DNA: TGCAGCGTTCCCGGCCGGACGAACACCGGGGAGCTGTTTTTT
CDR3 protein: CSVPGRTNTGELFF

D gene: .
V gene: TRBV11-3
J gene: TRBJ2-1
clone size: .
CDR3 DNA: TGTGCCAGCAGCTCCCGTCGTGGCGAGCAGTTCTTC
CDR3 protein: CASSSRRGEQFF

D gene: .
V gene: TRBV7-3
J gene: TRBJ1-1
clone size: .
CDR3 DNA: TGTGCCAGCAGCGCTCAACCGAACACTGAAGCTTTCTTT
CDR3 protein: CASSAQPNTEAFF

D gene: .
V gene: TRBV9
J gene: TRBJ1-5
clone size: .
CDR3 DNA: TGTGCCAGCAGCGTAGCGGGCCTTGGGAGCAATCAGCCCCAGCATTTT
CDR3 protein: CASSVAGLGSNQPQHF

D gene: .
V gene: TRBV27
J gene: TRBJ2-7
clone size: once
CDR3 DNA: TGTGCCAGCAGTGGTAGGCAGGGCCTTTACGAGCAGTACTTC
CDR3 protein: CASSGRQGLYEQYF

D gene: .
V gene: TRBV2
J gene: TRBJ2-7
clone size: .
CDR3 DNA: TGTGCCAGCAGGGGCGGGACGGGCGGCTCCTACGAGCAGTACTTC
CDR3 protein: CASRGGTGGSYEQYF

D gene: .
V gene: TRBV7-9
J gene: TRBJ2-5
clone size: .
CDR3 DNA: TGTGCCAGCAGCTTAGCGGGGGGGCCCTTGGAGACCCAGTACTTC
CDR3 protein: CASSLAGGPLETQYF

D gene: TRBD1
V gene: TRBV3-1/TRBV3-2
J gene: TRBJ2-5
clone size: .
CDR3 DNA: TGTGCCTCTGGCAGGGGGCAATTCCCCGAGACCCAGTACTTC
CDR3 protein: CASGRGQFPETQYF

D gene: TRBD1
V gene: TRBV27
J gene: TRBJ1-2
clone size: few
CDR3 DNA: TGTGCCAGCAGGTCTTCCGGGACAGGGTACTATGGCTACACCTTC
CDR3 protein: CASRSSGTGYYGYTF

D gene: TRBD2
V gene: TRBV11-2
J gene: TRBJ2-3
clone size: .
CDR3 DNA: TGTGCCAGCAGCTTATCCCGCCAGGGAGGGTTGGATACGCAGTATTTT
CDR3 protein: CASSLSRQGGLDTQYF

D gene: TRBD1
V gene: TRBV27
J gene: TRBJ1-5
clone size: .
CDR3 DNA: TGTGCCGACCTAGAAGGGGGCCGGGGTTTTCAGCCCCAGCATTTT
CDR3 protein: CADLEGGRGFQPQHF

D gene: .
V gene: TRBV29-1
J gene: TRBJ1-1
clone size: .
CDR3 DNA: TGCAGCGGAATCAGGGACACTGAAGCTTTCTTT
CDR3 protein: CSGIRDTEAFF

D gene: TRBD1
V gene: TRBV5-5
J gene: TRBJ2-5
clone size: .
CDR3 DNA: TGTGCCAGCAGCTTGTTTGGACAGGAGGAGTACTTC
CDR3 protein: CASSLFGQEEYF

D gene: .
V gene: TRBV7-3
J gene: TRBJ2-6
clone size: once
CDR3 DNA: TGTGCCAGCAGTTTAGTTTCTGGGGCCAACGTCCTGACTTTC
CDR3 protein: CASSLVSGANVLTF

D gene: .
V gene: TRBV5-4
J gene: TRBJ1-2
clone size: .
CDR3 DNA: TGTGCCAGCAGCTTGGAGGGGGGGGCTAACTATGGCTACACCTTC
CDR3 protein: CASSLEGGANYGYTF

D gene: TRBD1
V gene: TRBV10-3
J gene: TRBJ1-1
clone size: once
CDR3 DNA: TGTGCCGTCAGGACAGGGCTGAACACTGAAGCTTTCTTT
CDR3 protein: CAVRTGLNTEAFF

D gene: .
V gene: TRBV3-1/TRBV3-2
J gene: TRBJ2-3
clone size: .
CDR3 DNA: TGTGCCAGCAGCATGATAGGGGGCACAGATACGCAGTATTTT
CDR3 protein: CASSMIGGTDTQYF

D gene: TRBD1
V gene: TRBV5-1
J gene: TRBJ2-5
clone size: .
CDR3 DNA: TGCGCCAGCAGCACGGGGACAGGGGCGGTGGAGACCCAGTACTTC
CDR3 protein: CASSTGTGAVETQYF

D gene: .
V gene: TRBV28
J gene: TRBJ1-2
clone size: .
CDR3 DNA: TGTGCCAGCAGTCCCTCCGGACGGTACTATGGCTACACCTTC
CDR3 protein: CASSPSGRYYGYTF

D gene: .
V gene: TRBV7-9
J gene: TRBJ1-2
clone size: .
CDR3 DNA: TGTGCCAGCAGCCCCGAAGGTTTTGGGCTTCATGGCTACACCTTC
CDR3 protein: CASSPEGFGLHGYTF

D gene: TRBD1
V gene: TRBV10-3
J gene: TRBJ1-5
clone size: few
CDR3 DNA: TGTGCCATCAGTTCTGGACAGGCAAACAATCAGCCCCAGCATTTT
CDR3 protein: CAISSGQANNQPQHF

D gene: TRBD2
V gene: TRBV5-4
J gene: TRBJ2-5
clone size: .
CDR3 DNA: TGTGCCAGCAGCTTGGGGCCTAGCGGGGGGGAAGAGACCCAGTACTTC
CDR3 protein: CASSLGPSGGEETQYF

D gene: .
V gene: TRBV7-9
J gene: TRBJ1-2
clone size: .
CDR3 DNA: TGTGCCAGCAGCCTATCGGACGGAGCTAACTATGGCTACACCTTC
CDR3 protein: CASSLSDGANYGYTF

D gene: .
V gene: TRBV11-3
J gene: TRBJ1-1
clone size: .
CDR3 DNA: TGTGCCAGCAGCTTGTACAGAAACACTGAAGCTTTCTTT
CDR3 protein: CASSLYRNTEAFF

D gene: .
V gene: TRBV7-8
J gene: TRBJ1-5
clone size: few
CDR3 DNA: TGTGCCAGCAGCTCCACGGTTTACAATCAGCCCCAGCATTTT
CDR3 protein: CASSSTVYNQPQHF

D gene: .
V gene: TRBV4-2
J gene: TRBJ1-1
clone size: .
CDR3 DNA: TGTGCCAGCAGCTACGGCCGTTATAGGGGATCGAACACTGAAGCTTTCTTT
CDR3 protein: CASSYGRYRGSNTEAFF

D gene: .
V gene: TRBV7-9
J gene: TRBJ1-2
clone size: .
CDR3 DNA: TGTGCCAGCAGCTTAGCCTTTGGGGGGGCGGACTATGGCTACACCTTC
CDR3 protein: CASSLAFGGADYGYTF

D gene: TRBD1
V gene: TRBV4-2
J gene: TRBJ1-6
clone size: .
CDR3 DNA: TGTGCCAGCAGCCAAGTCCCCCAGGGGGGTAATTCACCCCTCCACTTT
CDR3 protein: CASSQVPQGGNSPLHF

D gene: .
V gene: TRBV12-5
J gene: TRBJ2-1
clone size: .
CDR3 DNA: TGTGCTAGTGGTTTGCTGGGGGTCGGGGAGCAGTTCTTC
CDR3 protein: CASGLLGVGEQFF

D gene: .
V gene: TRBV7-3
J gene: TRBJ2-5
clone size: .
CDR3 DNA: TGTGCCAGCAGCTTCGAGGACCAAGAGACCCAGTACTTC
CDR3 protein: CASSFEDQETQYF

D gene: .
V gene: TRBV5-6
J gene: TRBJ2-1
clone size: .
CDR3 DNA: TGTGCCAGCAGATTCAAAAGGATGAGTGGGACTGGCAATGAGCAGTTCTTC
CDR3 protein: CASRFKRMSGTGNEQFF

D gene: .
V gene: TRBV5-1
J gene: TRBJ1-1
clone size: once
CDR3 DNA: TGCGCCAGCAGCTTGGGAACAGCCTTGAACACTGAAGCTTTCTTT
CDR3 protein: CASSLGTALNTEAFF

D gene: .
V gene: TRBV7-6
J gene: TRBJ1-3
clone size: .
CDR3 DNA: TGTGCCAGCAGTCAACCCACAGGGACTGGAAACACCATATATTTT
CDR3 protein: CASSQPTGTGNTIYF

D gene: .
V gene: TRBV6-2/TRBV6-3
J gene: TRBJ2-2
clone size: .
CDR3 DNA: TGTGCCAGCAGTTACTCGATATCTAGCGATAACACCGGGGAGCTGTTTTTT
CDR3 protein: CASSYSISSDNTGELFF

D gene: TRBD1
V gene: TRBV11-2
J gene: TRBJ2-7
clone size: .
CDR3 DNA: TGTGCCAGCAGGGGGACAGGTCTTCCCTACGAGCAGTACTTC
CDR3 protein: CASRGTGLPYEQYF

D gene: .
V gene: TRBV2
J gene: TRBJ1-2
clone size: few
CDR3 DNA: TGTGCCAGCGGCTGGCCCAGGGCAAGCGGGTATGGCTACACCTTC
CDR3 protein: CASGWPRASGYGYTF

D gene: .
V gene: TRBV24-1
J gene: TRBJ1-5
clone size: .
CDR3 DNA: TGTGCCACCAGTGATACAGGGACCGAACAGCCCCAGCATTTT
CDR3 protein: CATSDTGTEQPQHF

D gene: .
V gene: TRBV7-9
J gene: TRBJ1-3
clone size: .
CDR3 DNA: TGTGCCACTCAGCTTACAGAATCTGGAAACACCATATATTTT
CDR3 protein: CATQLTESGNTIYF

D gene: TRBD2
V gene: TRBV7-2
J gene: TRBJ2-5
clone size: .
CDR3 DNA: TGTGCCAGCAGCAAATGGGCTAGCGGGGGGACGCTCCAAGAGACCCAGTACTTC
CDR3 protein: CASSKWASGGTLQETQYF

D gene: .
V gene: TRBV23-1
J gene: TRBJ1-1
clone size: .
CDR3 DNA: TGCGCCAGCAGTCAAACCTCCGGCCCGAACACTGAAGCTTTCTTT
CDR3 protein: CASSQTSGPNTEAFF

D gene: .
V gene: TRBV10-2
J gene: TRBJ2-7
clone size: .
CDR3 DNA: TGCGCCAGCAGCCACACCAGGGTGTCCTACGAGCAGTACTTC
CDR3 protein: CASSHTRVSYEQYF

D gene: .
V gene: TRBV7-3
J gene: TRBJ1-5
clone size: .
CDR3 DNA: TGTGCCAGCACCGACATTTTATCTAGCAATCAGCCCCAGCATTTT
CDR3 protein: CASTDILSSNQPQHF

D gene: TRBD1
V gene: TRBV10-2
J gene: TRBJ1-5
clone size: .
CDR3 DNA: TGCGCCAGCAGTGGCGGTAGAGGACAGGGGGCAAATCAGCCCCAGCATTTT
CDR3 protein: CASSGGRGQGANQPQHF